This T cell receptor beta chain was identified during a study of human T cells and chemical hapten exposure. Whole-study context: There were per-sample TCR yield variations, arising mainly from small pooled library volume differences. Study outcomes and limitations: Sensitization with DPC brought no change to TCRs above 1 in 1000 in frequency.

Germline V gene sequence: CDR1 SGHTA, CDR2 FQGNSA. The CDR3 loop spans 14 amino acids. The ends were cut back, 1 base at V and 5 bases at J, with 12 bases in the middle. Attachment of unique molecular identifiers to individual cDNA molecules was performed in the library. From the 5' RACE reads, TCRdb called clonotypes with MiXCR, one entry per CDR3 protein. The profile shows 130,000 or so distinct CDR3 sequences, 3.5% to 5% of them singletons. In its sample, this clonotype was seen many times. The antigen remains undetermined. Total RNA extraction was carried out from unfractionated whole blood. The sequence derives from a female donor in good health. The rearrangement links TRBV7-2 to TRBJ2-7; tentative D call: TRBD2 (6 bases). The CDR3 reads CASSLGRGAHEQYF. The CDR3 DNA sequence: TGTGCCAGCAGCTTAGGTCGCGGGGCCCACGAGCAGTACTTC.